The 32 T cell receptor beta chains in this list originate from one sample, sequenced in a study of cytomegalovirus exposure and HLA in healthy donors. Primers: 60 Vbeta forward and 13 Jbeta reverse. Sequencing was performed with immunoSEQ multiplex PCR; in TCRdb, only in-frame clones are kept and a portion is missing. The sample table sets out 150,000 to 200,000 clones. Sequencing input: PBMCs. These receptors were taken from an older woman in good health and CMV-seronegative.

The chain carries TRBV4-3 and TRBJ2-4, with 9 bases aligning to TRBD1. This CDR3 comprises 17 residues. Germline assignment: CDR1 LGHNA and CDR2 YSLEER. V shed 4 bases and J 3 bases; nucleotides not matched to a gene: 10. The CDR3 DNA reads as TGCGCCAGCAGCCCGGGACAGGGAAGTTTTGGCAAAAACATTCAGTACTTC. This sequence encodes CASSPGQGSFGKNIQYF.

The chain links TRBV7-9 to TRBJ2-1, with a possible D match to TRBD1 (5 bases). Germline CDR1 is SEHNR and CDR2 is FQNEAQ (reference sequence). The CDR3 runs to 14 residues. The V end was cut by 4 bases, the J end by 9 bases, with 16 bases between. This CDR3 is CASSWQGANTEQFF. CDR3 sequence (DNA): TGTGCCAGCAGCTGGCAGGGTGCAAACACTGAGCAGTTCTTC.

The chain uses TRBV28 and TRBJ1-5; 8 bases map to TRBD1. V dropped 4 bases and J dropped 5; count of bases not matched to a gene: 10. CDR3 size: 16 residues. The germline CDR1 and CDR2 sequences are MDHEN and SYDVKM. The CDR3 sequence: CASSSRTGKAYQPQHF. CDR3 nucleotide sequence: TGTGCCAGCAGTTCACGGACAGGGAAAGCCTATCAGCCCCAGCATTTT. Variable domain in full (rest from reference TRBV28 and TRBJ1-5): DVKVTQSSRYLVKRTGEKVFLECVQDMDHENMFWYRQDPGLGLRLIYFSYDVKMKEKGDIPEGYSVSREKKERFSLILESASTNQTSMYLCASSSRTGKAYQPQHFGDGTRLSIL.

This chain links TRBV7-2 with TRBJ1-1; the D is unclear. CDR1 is SGHTA, CDR2 FQGNSA, per germline. V was shortened by 6 bases and J by 1 base, with 9 bases between the two germline ends. There are 13 residues in the CDR3. The CDR3 reads CASRRRGNTEAFF. For the CDR3, the DNA is TGTGCCAGCAGGCGGCGGGGGAACACTGAAGCTTTCTTT.

The J gene is TRBJ1-1, the V gene TRBV7-6, with D hard to call. V gave up 4 bases and J gave up 5 bases, with 11 bases separating them. Germline V gene data show CDR1 as SGHVS and CDR2 as FNYEAQ. CDR3 length: 13 residues. The DNA of the CDR3 is TGTGCCAGCAGCTCCCAGCCGAGGACTGAAGCTTTCTTT. Encoded protein: CASSSQPRTEAFF. The whole variable domain, filled in from reference TRBV7-6 and TRBJ1-1, reads GAGVSQSPRYKVTKRGQDVALRCDPISGHVSLYWYRQALGQGPEFLTYFNYEAQQDKSGLPNDRFSAERPEGSISTLTIQRTEQRDSAMYRCASSSQPRTEAFFGQGTRLTVV.

The CDR3 protein is CASSFNGAGSYEQYF. DNA for the CDR3: TGTGCCAGCAGTTTTAATGGGGCTGGGTCCTACGAGCAGTACTTC. The chain employs TRBV28 and TRBJ2-7; tentatively, D is TRBD1 (5 bases). In germline, CDR1 is MDHEN, CDR2 SYDVKM. Trimming pared 3 bases from V and 1 base from J, leaving 13 bases between. The CDR3 has 15 residues. Complete variable domain (other parts from reference TRBV28 and TRBJ2-7): DVKVTQSSRYLVKRTGEKVFLECVQDMDHENMFWYRQDPGLGLRLIYFSYDVKMKEKGDIPEGYSVSREKKERFSLILESASTNQTSMYLCASSFNGAGSYEQYFGPGTRLTVT.

The chain links TRBV28 to TRBJ2-7; 8 bases are a match to TRBD1. The CDR3 sequence is 15 residues long. Germline trimming cut 4 bases from V and 0 bases from J; bases unmatched to any gene: 5. The germline gives CDR1 MDHEN, CDR2 SYDVKM. The CDR3 DNA reads as TGTGCCAGCAGTTCCTGGACAGGGAGCTCCTACGAGCAGTACTTC. Its protein is CASSSWTGSSYEQYF.

This chain links TRBV9 with TRBJ1-5, with 8 positions matching TRBD1. Germline assignment: CDR1 SGDLS and CDR2 YYNGEE. With V trimmed by 3 bases and J by 2 bases, 1 base remained unmatched. This CDR3 is 14 amino acids long. CDR3 coding DNA: TGTGCCAGCAGCGCGACAGGGGGCAATCAGCCCCAGCATTTT. Amino acid sequence: CASSATGGNQPQHF.

The chain couples TRBV2 to TRBJ2-5; 9 bases are a match to TRBD1. The CDR3 loop spans 14 amino acids. V trimming: 3 bases; J trimming: 5 bases; junction bases outside the gene matches: 4. CDR1 and CDR2 (germline): SNHLY, FYNNEI. The CDR3 coding sequence is TGTGCCAGCAGTGAGGGGACAGGGTGGGAGACCCAGTACTTC. Translation gives CASSEGTGWETQYF. Full variable domain (missing parts from reference TRBV2 and TRBJ2-5): EPEVTQTPSHQVTQMGQEVILRCVPISNHLYFYWYRQILGQKVEFLVSFYNNEISEKSEIFDDQFSVERPDGSNFTLKIRSTKLEDSAMYFCASSEGTGWETQYFGPGTRLLVL.

This rearrangement joins TRBV7-3 to TRBJ2-1; D possibly corresponds to TRBD2 (6 bases). The germline CDR1 and CDR2 sequences are SGHTA and FQGTGA. Trimming left V 5 bases short and J 3 bases short, with 11 bases between. CDR3 length equals 14 residues. The CDR3, as DNA: TGTGCCAGCAGCCCCGGGAGCTTCTACAATGAGCAGTTCTTC. It translates to CASSPGSFYNEQFF.

The gene calls are TRBV6-5 and TRBJ1-2; D unclear. Looked up from germline, CDR1 is MNHEY and CDR2 is SVGAGI. V dropped 6 bases and J dropped 7 bases, with 15 bases sitting between them. This CDR3 is built from 13 residues. The chain's CDR3 is CASRPTRGFGYTF. Here the CDR3 DNA reads TGTGCCAGCAGACCCACTAGAGGTTTTGGCTACACCTTC.

V is TRBV20-1 and J is TRBJ1-4; D remains ambiguous. With 3 bases removed from V and 7 bases from J, the gap between germline ends came to 6 bases. CDR3 length: 11 residues. CDR1 and CDR2 (germline): DFQATT, SNEGSKA (reference sequence). The CDR3 nucleotides read TGCAGTGCTAGCCCCGGTGAAAAACTGTTTTTT. It encodes CSASPGEKLFF.

As DNA, the CDR3 is TGTGCCAGCAGCCCCAACGCCGGGACAAGAAACTATGGCTACACCTTC. Its translation is CASSPNAGTRNYGYTF. The chain combines TRBV14 with TRBJ1-2; tentative D call: TRBD1 (6 bases). Trimming pared 4 bases from V and 2 bases from J, leaving 17 bases between. Germline CDR1 reads SGHDN; CDR2 reads FVKESK. This CDR3 spans 16 amino acids. The whole variable domain, filled in from reference TRBV14 and TRBJ1-2, reads EAGVTQFPSHSVIEKGQTVTLRCDPISGHDNLYWYRRVMGKEIKFLLHFVKESKQDESGMPNNRFLAERTGGTYSTLKVQPAELEDSGVYFCASSPNAGTRNYGYTFGSGTRLTVV.

V and J are TRBV6-4 and TRBJ2-2, with 7 nucleotides matching TRBD1. Looked up from germline, CDR1 is MRHNA and CDR2 is SNTAGT. J lost 5 bases, V lost 7 bases, and 7 bases had no gene match. The CDR3 loop spans 14 amino acids. CDR3 in DNA: TGTGCCAGCAAACCGGGACAGCAAACCGGGGAGCTGTTTTTT. Translating gives CASKPGQQTGELFF.

The rearrangement links TRBV7-2 to TRBJ1-6; D is perhaps TRBD1 (6 bases). The germline V gene has CDR1 SGHTA and CDR2 FQGNSA. CDR3 length: 20 amino acids. Trimming cost V 0 bases and J 6 bases, with 24 bases left between them. CDR3 in DNA: TGTGCCAGCAGCTTAGCGGAGACAGTTCCACTTTGGGGGCCTAATTCACCCCTCCACTTT. Its translation is CASSLAETVPLWGPNSPLHF.

The rearrangement uses TRBV7-2 and TRBJ2-1; maybe TRBD1 (6 bases). V lost 3 bases and J 7 bases, leaving 19 bases between the germline ends. This CDR3 comprises 16 residues. Germline V gene lookup returns CDR1 SGHTA and CDR2 FQGNSA. CDR3 protein: CASSFRTVLTGNEQFF. The CDR3 DNA follows: TGTGCCAGCAGCTTCCGGACAGTCCTCACGGGGAATGAGCAGTTCTTC.

The rearrangement links TRBV7-8 to TRBJ1-1; the match to TRBD1 covers 8 bases. The CDR3 spans 15 residues. V shed 5 bases, J shed 1 base, and the junction held 6 bases outside the gene matches. Germline values: CDR1 SGHVS, CDR2 FQNEAQ. The CDR3 sequence is CASSLQGVGNTEAFF. As DNA, the CDR3 is TGTGCCAGCAGCCTACAGGGGGTTGGGAACACTGAAGCTTTCTTT.

The V call is TRBV5-6, the J call TRBJ2-5; 8 bases match TRBD2. The better agreement between TRBJ2-7 and the DNA end casts doubt on the J call. The CDR3 spans 15 residues. Germline CDR1 SGHDT, CDR2 YYEEEE. CDR3 coding DNA: TGTGCCAGCAGCCCCGCTAGCGGGCGAAACTACGAGCAGTACTTC. Protein product: CASSPASGRNYEQYF.

The genes are TRBV5-1 and TRBJ2-1; the D gene is possibly TRBD2 (5 bases). V was pared by 0 bases and J by 6 bases, with 13 bases between. The CDR3 consists of 15 residues. CDR1 SGHRS and CDR2 YFSETQ come from the germline V gene. The CDR3 protein is CASSLVGARANEQFF. In DNA form, the CDR3 reads TGCGCCAGCAGCTTGGTGGGAGCACGGGCCAATGAGCAGTTCTTC. Using reference TRBV5-1 and TRBJ2-1 for the parts outside the CDR3, the full variable domain is KAGVTQTPRYLIKTRGQQVTLSCSPISGHRSVSWYQQTPGQGLQFLFEYFSETQRNKGNFPGRFSGRQFSNSRSEMNVSTLELGDSALYLCASSLVGARANEQFFGPGTRLTVL.

V is TRBV2 and J is TRBJ1-1, with a tentative D call TRBD1 (5 bases). V gave up 7 bases and J gave up 4 bases, with 25 bases separating them. The CDR3 is made up of 17 amino acids. Germline V gene data show CDR1 as SNHLY and CDR2 as FYNNEI. The CDR3 nucleotides read TGTGCCAGCACCCAACCCCTGGACTGGAGGGGAGGCACTGAAGCTTTCTTT. This encodes CASTQPLDWRGGTEAFF.

J is TRBJ2-1 and V is TRBV28, with TRBD1 identical over 8 bases. This CDR3 is 13 amino acids long. Germline CDR1 and CDR2: MDHEN and SYDVKM. With V trimmed by 6 bases and J by 5 bases, 3 bases remained unmatched. The CDR3 protein is CASRTGGHNEQFF. The CDR3 DNA follows: TGTGCCAGCAGAACAGGGGGACACAATGAGCAGTTCTTC.

The genes are TRBV4-2 and TRBJ2-2, with D perhaps matching TRBD2 (5 bases). Germline V lookup: CDR1 LGHNA, CDR2 YNFKEQ. CDR3 length equals 15 residues. Trimming took off 7 bases at V and 3 bases at J, with 15 bases between the two ends. CDR3 loop: CASNLLETDTGELFF. In DNA form, the CDR3 reads TGTGCCAGCAATTTACTAGAGACCGACACCGGGGAGCTGTTTTTT.

The chain recombines TRBV6-5 with TRBJ2-1; 13 bases are a match to TRBD2. The CDR3 contains 15 residues. CDR1 MNHEY and CDR2 SVGAGI come from the germline V gene. V gave up 2 bases and J gave up 7 bases; unmatched junction bases: 2. CDR3 in amino acids: CASSYRTSGRNEQFF. The DNA of the CDR3 is TGTGCCAGCAGTTACAGGACTAGCGGGAGAAATGAGCAGTTCTTC.

V is TRBV19 and J is TRBJ2-7, with a possible D match to TRBD1 (8 bases). The CDR3 runs 15 residues. Germline V gives CDR1 LNHDA, CDR2 SQIVND (reference sequence). V was shortened by 3 bases and J by 3 bases, with 15 bases between the two germline ends. CDR3 sequence (DNA): TGTGCCAGTAGTATGGGGGGGACAGGTTTCTACGAGCAGTACTTC. It is translated as CASSMGGTGFYEQYF.

The rearrangement links TRBV11-2 to TRBJ2-2; D unclear. The germline CDR1 and CDR2 sequences are SGHAT and FQNNGV. The germline V and J ends were trimmed by 4 bases and 5 bases, with 14 bases remaining between them. The CDR3 has 15 amino acids. The DNA for the CDR3 is TGTGCCAGCAGCTCCGGTTTGTTCCGGACCGGGGAGCTGTTTTTT. Protein: CASSSGLFRTGELFF.

V and J are TRBV2 and TRBJ1-2; D is possibly TRBD1 (5 bases). The V gene's germline CDR1 is SNHLY and CDR2 FYNNEI. V was shortened by 8 bases and J by 2 bases, with 12 bases between the two germline ends. The CDR3 has 13 amino acids. This CDR3 reads CASVPGGNYGYTF. CDR3 nucleotide sequence: TGTGCCAGCGTGCCCGGGGGAAACTATGGCTACACCTTC.

The V gene is TRBV7-2, the J gene TRBJ1-6; D gene unclear. This CDR3 is built from 16 residues. The germline V gene has CDR1 SGHTA and CDR2 FQGNSA. Trimming took off 0 bases at V and 3 bases at J, with 9 bases between the two ends. The CDR3 protein is CASSLAGTGYNSPLHF. The DNA for the CDR3 is TGTGCCAGCAGCTTAGCCGGAACGGGCTATAATTCACCCCTCCACTTT.

The CDR3 here is CASSQGPTGEKLFF. CDR3 coding DNA: TGTGCCAGCAGCCAAGGGCCGACAGGTGAAAAACTGTTTTTT. The rearrangement uses TRBV5-4 and TRBJ1-4; D may be TRBD1 (6 bases). This CDR3 is built from 14 residues. CDR1 is SGHNT, CDR2 YYREEE, per germline (reference sequence). Trimming pared 4 bases from V and 7 bases from J, leaving 14 bases between.

This chain links TRBV27 with TRBJ1-6; D not resolved. There are 15 residues in the CDR3. Germline V gene lookup returns CDR1 MNHEY and CDR2 SMNVEV (reference sequence). The ends were cut back, 6 bases at V and 4 bases at J, with 13 bases in the middle. The CDR3 DNA reads TGTGCCAGCAGCCCGCAGGTCGGATATAATTCACCCCTCCACTTT. Translation gives CASSPQVGYNSPLHF.

The chain carries TRBV10-3 and TRBJ2-7; perhaps TRBD1 as D (6 bases). Germline V gives CDR1 ENHRY, CDR2 SYGVKD. The ends were cut back, 6 bases at V and 4 bases at J, with 7 bases in the middle. The CDR3 is 11 residues long. CDR3 loop: CAISGTYEQYF. The CDR3 DNA follows: TGTGCCATCAGCGGGACATACGAGCAGTACTTC.

The V call is TRBV10-3, the J call TRBJ2-1, with a weak D call TRBD1 (6 bases). Germline V gene sequence: CDR1 ENHRY, CDR2 SYGVKD. The V end lost 1 base, the J end lost 4 bases, and 8 bases lay between the germline ends. CDR3 length: 14 amino acids. CDR3 DNA sequence: TGTGCCATCAGTGAGTTACAGGGATACAATGAGCAGTTCTTC. Its protein product is CAISELQGYNEQFF.

Regarding this clone: Within the sample, other DNA sequences also encode this same CDR3. This rearrangement joins TRBV27 to TRBJ1-6; 9 bases fit TRBD1. The CDR3 runs 15 residues. CDR1 is MNHEY and CDR2 is SMNVEV in the germline V gene (reference sequence). The V segment lost 4 bases and the J segment 7 bases; nucleotides outside the gene matches: 5. CDR3 DNA sequence: TGTGCCAGCAGTTCGGGACAGGGTCGGAATTCACCCCTCCACTTT. This sequence encodes CASSSGQGRNSPLHF.